The rows below give T cell receptor beta chains drawn from one sample of a study of T cell repertoires in cytomegalovirus infection. TCRdb reanalysed the reads using MiXCR and keeps one entry per CDR3 protein. This sample has 700,000 to 900,000 distinct CDR3 sequences, with 25% to 30% found just once. No antigen has been assigned to these receptors. The sample in question was cultured CD8+ T cells from PBMCs, obtained from culture after CMV antigen stimulation. The receptors were sampled from a human donor in good health (CMV status not recorded). Some clones in this sample may be carry-over from other donors' samples. The CDR3 runs from the conserved cysteine through the conserved F or W. A D gene is named only where the DNA matches it firmly. For some rows the clone size is stated as once, few or many, or as a class when expanded; others skip it.

d_call j_call clone_size v_call cdr3_nt cdr3_aa
TRBD2 TRBJ2-3 many TRBV28 TGTGCCAGCAGTTTCCCGACTAGCGGGGGAGAAACAGATACGCAGTATTTT CASSFPTSGGETDTQYF
TRBD2 TRBJ2-4 few TRBV4-1 TGCGCCAGCAGCCAAGTTCGGGGGGACAAAAACATTCAGTACTTC CASSQVRGDKNIQYF
- TRBJ2-5 few TRBV12-3/TRBV12-4 TGTGCCAGCACCTTAGGGGGGAGGGAGACCCAGTACTTC CASTLGGRETQYF
TRBD2 TRBJ2-3 few TRBV20-1 TGCAGTGCTAGCTCCCCCCCGGGACTAGGATTTTCAGATACGCAGTATTTT CSASSPPGLGFSDTQYF
TRBD1 TRBJ2-1 - TRBV27 TGTGCCAGCCAGGGGGTGTACAATGAGCAGTTCTTC CASQGVYNEQFF
TRBD1 TRBJ2-3 - TRBV12-3/TRBV12-4 TGTGCCAGCAGTCCCCCAGGGGGAAGCACAGATACGCAGTATTTT CASSPPGGSTDTQYF
- TRBJ1-1 - TRBV23-1 TGCGCCAGCAGTCAATCGCTCAGTCCTATGAACACTGAAGCTTTCTTT CASSQSLSPMNTEAFF
TRBD1 TRBJ1-2 - TRBV5-6 TGTGCCAGCAGCCCCGGGGACAGCCCGGTCTATGGCTACACCTTC CASSPGDSPVYGYTF
- TRBJ2-7 few TRBV6-1 TGTGCCAGCAGTGAACCGCGCCGTGGGTCCTACGAGCAGTACTTC CASSEPRRGSYEQYF
- TRBJ2-7 - TRBV5-1 TGCGCCAGCACCCAATGGGACCCGAAGGACGAGCAGTACTTC CASTQWDPKDEQYF
- TRBJ2-7 - TRBV12-3/TRBV12-4 TGTGCCAGCACCTTGACAGGCCCCTACGAGCAGTACTTC CASTLTGPYEQYF
- TRBJ1-4 once TRBV13 TGTGCCAGCAGCTTAGGCCTGCAGGAAAAACTGTTTTTT CASSLGLQEKLFF
TRBD2 TRBJ2-5 - TRBV27 TGTGCCAGCAGTTCAATTACGCCCCGAGGAGCGGGGGACCAAGAGACCCAGTACTTC CASSSITPRGAGDQETQYF
TRBD2 TRBJ2-1 many TRBV6-2/TRBV6-3 TGTGCCAGCAGCCAACTAGCGGACCTATACAATGAGCAGTTCTTC CASSQLADLYNEQFF
- TRBJ2-5 - TRBV6-2/TRBV6-3 TGTGCCAGCAGTCCCTTCACGGGGGCCAAGGAGACCCAGTACTTC CASSPFTGAKETQYF
TRBD1 TRBJ1-2 - TRBV27 TGTGCCAGCACCCGGACAGGGGGTAACTATGGCTACACCTTC CASTRTGGNYGYTF
TRBD1 TRBJ2-5 - TRBV5-4 TGTGCCAGCAGCTCCGGGATGGACAGGGATGAGACCCAGTACTTC CASSSGMDRDETQYF
- TRBJ1-1 - TRBV7-9 TGTGCCAGCAGCCCCTGGGGGGTCTCCACTGAAGCTTTCTTT CASSPWGVSTEAFF
- TRBJ2-5 - TRBV13 TGTGCCAGCAGCCCCCGAGAGGGGCTCGACAGCAAGGTTGGAGAGACCCAGTACTTC CASSPREGLDSKVGETQYF
- TRBJ2-2 few TRBV6-6 TGTGCCAGCAGTTACGGGGAACTGCGGGGTACCGGGGAGCTGTTTTTT CASSYGELRGTGELFF
TRBD1 TRBJ2-2 - TRBV24-1 TGTGCCACCAGTGATTTGCCAAGGACAGGGGGCACCGGGGAGCTGTTTTTT CATSDLPRTGGTGELFF
- TRBJ1-2 - TRBV7-3 TGTGCCAGCAGCTTAGGGGGTGGACAGCCCTATGGCTACACCTTC CASSLGGGQPYGYTF
TRBD1 TRBJ2-7 - TRBV19 TGTGCCAGTAGTAACTCAGGACAGGGCGTCTACGAGCAGTACTTC CASSNSGQGVYEQYF
TRBD1 TRBJ1-4 - TRBV20-1 TGCAGTGCTATAGCCGGGACAGGGGCCCAACTGAATGAAAAACTGTTTTTT CSAIAGTGAQLNEKLFF
- TRBJ1-3 - TRBV15 TGTGCCACCAGCAGACGTTTAGGGCAGGGAGGTATGCAAGGTGGAAACACCATATATTTT CATSRRLGQGGMQGGNTIYF
- TRBJ1-4 few TRBV6-1 TGTGCCAGCAGTGAATACGGGGGTACGAATGAAAAACTGTTTTTT CASSEYGGTNEKLFF
- TRBJ1-5 - TRBV20-1 TGCAGTGCTTTAAATCAGGGCGTTCTATGGCCCCAGCATTTT CSALNQGVLWPQHF
- TRBJ1-2 many TRBV4-3 TGCGCCAGCAGCCAAGATAAGGTTGGGGGCCATGGCTACACCTTC CASSQDKVGGHGYTF
- TRBJ2-5 - TRBV9 TGTGCCAGCGGCAGGGAAAAAGAGACCCAGTACTTC CASGREKETQYF
- TRBJ2-7 - TRBV6-1 TGTGCCAGCATGGCAGGGCGCCTCTACGAGCAGTACTTC CASMAGRLYEQYF
TRBD2 TRBJ2-1 - TRBV6-1 TGTGCCAGCAGTATTAGCGGGGGGAGTGGTAATGAGCAGTTCTTC CASSISGGSGNEQFF
TRBD1 TRBJ1-1 - TRBV24-1 TGTGCCACCAGTGACGCGAGGACAGGCAAAGCTTTCTTT CATSDARTGKAFF
- TRBJ1-6 - TRBV15 TGTGCCACCAGCACCAGTGGCCAAAATTCACCCCTCCACTTT CATSTSGQNSPLHF
- TRBJ1-1 many TRBV7-9 TGTGCCAGCAGCTTCCTCCAGGGCATGAACACTGAAGCTTTCTTT CASSFLQGMNTEAFF
- TRBJ2-5 - TRBV10-3 TGTGCCATCAGTTCCCGGGACTCCCAACAAGAGACCCAGTACTTC CAISSRDSQQETQYF
- TRBJ1-1 few TRBV19 TGTGCCAGTAGTATACTGGCACGAAGTAACACTGAAGCTTTCTTT CASSILARSNTEAFF
- TRBJ1-5 - TRBV7-9 TGTGCCAGCAGCCATCCGGACATTAGCAATCAGCCCCAGCATTTT CASSHPDISNQPQHF
TRBD1 TRBJ1-2 - TRBV25-1 TGTGCCAGCAGTGGGGGACAGGGGTATGGCTACACCTTC CASSGGQGYGYTF
- TRBJ2-2 - TRBV3-1 TGTGCCAGCAGCCAAGATTTCGGGCCCGGGGAGCTGTTTTTT CASSQDFGPGELFF
- TRBJ2-1 few TRBV23-1 TGCGCCAGCAGTCAGATTAGGACCCCTGGAGTTCTGCCCTACAATGAGCAGTTCTTC CASSQIRTPGVLPYNEQFF
TRBD1 TRBJ1-1 - TRBV27 TGTGCCAGCAGTAGCCGGACAGGGGAAGAACTAAACACTGAAGCTTTCTTT CASSSRTGEELNTEAFF
- TRBJ1-2 - TRBV7-9 TGTGCCAGCAGCTTTACAGGCGCGCTAGACGGCTACACCTTC CASSFTGALDGYTF
TRBD1 TRBJ1-1 - TRBV27 TGTGCCAGCAGTATAATAGGGGGCGGAAGGGACCACACTGAAGCTTTCTTT CASSIIGGGRDHTEAFF
- TRBJ1-3 - TRBV5-4 TGTGCCAGCAGCTTGGCGAGGGGAAACACCATATATTTT CASSLARGNTIYF
TRBD1 TRBJ1-6 - TRBV7-6 TGTGCCAGCAGCTTAGGGGAGACAGGGGGTTATAATTCACCCCTCCACTTT CASSLGETGGYNSPLHF
- TRBJ1-1 - TRBV4-1 TGCGCCAGCAGCCAACATACAGACAGAGACACTGAAGCTTTCTTT CASSQHTDRDTEAFF
- TRBJ1-3 many TRBV7-8 TGTGCCAGCAGCTTAGTTCGGGGGGGCTCTGGAAACACCATATATTTT CASSLVRGGSGNTIYF
TRBD1 TRBJ2-7 - TRBV6-1 TGTGCCAGCAGTGAAGGGACAGGACTTTTAACCCCCTACGAGCAGTACTTC CASSEGTGLLTPYEQYF
TRBD2 TRBJ2-3 few TRBV6-2/TRBV6-3 TGTGCCAGCAGTTACTCGAAGACTAGCGGGGGCACAGATACGCAGTATTTT CASSYSKTSGGTDTQYF
- TRBJ1-1 - TRBV6-2/TRBV6-3 TGTGCCAGCAGTATACAGGTAATCGCTGAAGCTTTCTTT CASSIQVIAEAFF
- TRBJ2-1 - TRBV7-9 TGTGCCAGCAGCTTAGGTAGGCTGCCATACAATGAGCAGTTCTTC CASSLGRLPYNEQFF
- TRBJ1-1 few TRBV7-9 TGTGCCGCAGGGGCCCTGAACACTGAAGCTTTCTTT CAAGALNTEAFF
- TRBJ2-1 many TRBV20-1 TGCAGTGCGGTACGCCAGGGAAACTTAGAACCCTTC CSAVRQGNLEPF